This T cell receptor beta chain was identified in a study of cytomegalovirus exposure and HLA in healthy donors. In germline, CDR1 is LNHDA, CDR2 SQIVND (reference sequence). The CDR3 extends over 18 amino acids. Study-level findings and limits: Data from an earlier analysis indicated that most TCR beta V segments were productive either about 90% or about 30% of the time. Per published accounts, TCR beta sequences correctly predicted the HLA-A and HLA-B alleles of most subjects.

Each donor was healthy, and each was a bone marrow donor. 13 Jbeta primers and 60 Vbeta primers were used for the PCR. Sequenced by immunoSEQ multiplex PCR; TCRdb stores in-frame clones only, minus some. The data hold more than 150,000 clones, with approximately 84% observed a single time. Turning to this clone: The antigen remains undetermined. One end of the junction varies from germline; a read error may be responsible. In the same sample, other DNA sequences code for this CDR3.

Sequencing was carried out using PBMCs. This clonotype originated in a woman between 50 and 59 years old in good health and CMV-seropositive. V gene TRBV19 combines with J gene TRBJ1-1, with a tentative D call TRBD1 (5 bases). This CDR3 reads CASSMGWGQDRMNTEAFF. CDR3 nucleotides: TGTGCCAGTAGTATGGGGTGGGGCCAGGACCGAATGAACACTGAGGCTTTCTTT.